Below, 18 T cell receptor beta chains from the same sample are listed, as sequenced in a study of cytomegalovirus exposure and HLA in healthy donors. Primers included in the PCR were 60 Vbeta and 13 Jbeta primers. Measured with immunoSEQ multiplex PCR; TCRdb has only the in-frame clones, and not every one. The sample has 180,000 or so clones; 75% are singletons. The specimen sequenced was PBMCs. These receptors all stem from a woman aged 40 to 50 in good health and CMV-seropositive.

This clone has only one observation. This chain connects TRBV10-3 to TRBJ2-2, with D maybe TRBD2 (8 bases). Germline V gene data show CDR1 as ENHRY and CDR2 as SYGVKD. Trimming removed 6 bases from V and 0 bases from J, with 23 bases in between. CDR3 length: 19 residues. Written as DNA, the CDR3 is TGTGCCATCAGCCAACGGGGGGGCCCGGGACAGTCGAACACCGGGGAGCTGTTTTTT. Translation gives CAISQRGGPGQSNTGELFF.

Only a few counts were recorded for this clone. The CDR3 loop reads CATGGQGYEQYF. For the CDR3, the DNA is TGTGCCACAGGAGGGCAGGGCTACGAGCAGTACTTC. The V call is TRBV10-3, the J call TRBJ2-7; possibly TRBD2 for D (6 bases). The CDR3 covers 12 residues. Trimming removed 10 bases from V and 3 bases from J, with 13 bases in between. Germline V gene data show CDR1 as ENHRY and CDR2 as SYGVKD.

In the case of this clone: The sample has other DNA sequences that encode this CDR3 too. The gene calls are TRBV19 and TRBJ1-1; D is uncertain. The V end was cut by 3 bases, the J end by 1 base, with 9 bases between. This CDR3 has 14 amino acids. Germline V gives CDR1 LNHDA, CDR2 SQIVND (reference sequence). The CDR3, as DNA: TGTGCCAGTAGTATCCTAGATTCGAACACTGAAGCTTTCTTT. Translated: CASSILDSNTEAFF.

J is TRBJ1-2 and V is TRBV7-2, with D hard to call. Germline V gives CDR1 SGHTA, CDR2 FQGNSA. V shed 2 bases and J shed 1 base, with 11 bases lying between them. This CDR3 is built from 15 residues. The CDR3 nucleotides are TGTGCCAGCAGCTTATCTCCCAGTGTTAACTATGGCTACACCTTC. It is translated as CASSLSPSVNYGYTF.

This clone came up once. The gene calls are TRBV28 and TRBJ1-1, with 8 bases identical to TRBD1. This CDR3 is built from 18 residues. Germline V gene data show CDR1 as MDHEN and CDR2 as SYDVKM. With V trimmed by 4 bases and J by 1 base, 14 bases remained unmatched. CDR3 in amino acids: CASSSYPPRGQRNTEAFF. The CDR3 DNA follows: TGTGCCAGCAGTTCATATCCCCCCAGGGGGCAGAGGAACACTGAAGCTTTCTTT.

This sequence joins TRBV5-8 and TRBJ1-1; D ambiguous. Trimming removed 0 bases at V and 0 bases at J, with 6 bases between. The CDR3 runs 14 residues. CDR1 is SGHTS and CDR2 is YDEGEE in the germline V gene. CDR3 sequence (DNA): TGTGCCAGCAGCTTGGAACTTTTGAACACTGAAGCTTTCTTT. Translating it yields CASSLELLNTEAFF.

The V call is TRBV28, the J call TRBJ2-3, with TRBD1 matching over 7 bases. The germline CDR1 and CDR2 sequences are MDHEN and SYDVKM. The V gene end was trimmed by 6 bases and the J gene end by 8 bases; junction bases not matched to a gene: 14. The CDR3 is 15 amino acids. CDR3 protein: CASRSNRGRLGTQYF. CDR3 nucleotide sequence: TGTGCCAGCAGATCAAATAGGGGGCGCCTAGGTACGCAGTATTTT.

The CDR3 DNA sequence: TGTGCCAGCAGCTTAAATGGCGGGAAGACCCAGTACTTC. Protein sequence: CASSLNGGKTQYF. The gene calls are TRBV7-2 and TRBJ2-5; D possibly corresponds to TRBD2 (6 bases). There are 13 residues in the CDR3. V dropped 2 bases and J dropped 6 bases, with 10 bases sitting between them. CDR1 and CDR2 (germline): SGHTA, FQGNSA.

This chain links TRBV30 with TRBJ1-4, with D perhaps TRBD1 (5 bases). Per germline, CDR1 GTSNPN and CDR2 SVGIG (reference sequence). Deletions cut 3 bases from V and 4 bases from J, with 9 bases between. CDR3 size: 13 residues. CDR3 sequence reads: CAWSRANNEKLFF. The CDR3 DNA sequence: TGTGCCTGGAGCAGGGCCAATAATGAAAAACTGTTTTTT.

This clone was seen a few times. The V and J genes are TRBV7-9 and TRBJ2-7; 10 bases fit TRBD2. With 6 bases clipped from V and 2 bases from J, the junction kept 4 bases outside the gene matches. Looked up from germline, CDR1 is SEHNR and CDR2 is FQNEAQ (reference sequence). There are 14 residues in the CDR3. The CDR3 DNA reads as TGTGCCAGCAGAACCCTAGCGGGGGCCTACGAGCAGTACTTC. Translating it yields CASRTLAGAYEQYF.

The chain links TRBV18 to TRBJ2-5; 8 bases align to TRBD1. TRBJ2-7 matches the DNA end more closely, so the J call is doubtful. Germline V gene lookup returns CDR1 KGHSH and CDR2 LQKENI. The CDR3 is made up of 16 amino acids. The CDR3 reads CASSPPGQGSIAEQYF. In DNA form, the CDR3 reads TGTGCCAGCTCACCACCAGGACAGGGTAGCATCGCCGAGCAGTACTTC.

V and J are TRBV28 and TRBJ2-1; D is possibly TRBD2 (6 bases). Trimming removed 2 bases at V and 5 bases at J, with 10 bases between. Germline-derived CDR1 and CDR2 are MDHEN and SYDVKM. The CDR3 consists of 14 residues. CDR3 nucleotides: TGTGCCAGCAGTTTAACGGGGGTCAACAATGAGCAGTTCTTC. Its translation is CASSLTGVNNEQFF.

This chain connects TRBV2 to TRBJ1-1; 9 bases align to TRBD1. CDR3 size: 16 residues. J was trimmed by 0 bases and V by 6 bases; bases with no gene match: 8. Germline lookup yields CDR1 SNHLY and CDR2 FYNNEI. The CDR3 sequence is CASSPLRTGVNTEAFF. The CDR3 DNA reads TGTGCCAGCAGCCCCCTCCGGACAGGGGTGAACACTGAAGCTTTCTTT.

This chain links TRBV9 with TRBJ2-4; 7 nucleotides align to TRBD1. J gave up 0 bases and V 3 bases, and 12 bases lay outside the gene matches. This CDR3 is built from 18 residues. Germline values: CDR1 SGDLS, CDR2 YYNGEE. The CDR3 reads CASSARDSSLVAKNIQYF. The DNA for the CDR3 is TGTGCCAGCAGCGCCCGGGACAGCTCCTTGGTAGCCAAAAACATTCAGTACTTC.

The chain joins TRBV6-6 to TRBJ2-3; 7 bases agree with TRBD1. The CDR3 totals 14 residues. V dropped 7 bases and J dropped 5; count of bases not matched to a gene: 9. Germline V lookup: CDR1 MNHNY, CDR2 SVGAGI (reference sequence). The CDR3 region is CASNLRDRGDTQYF. CDR3 nucleotides: TGTGCCAGCAACCTCCGGGACAGAGGAGATACGCAGTATTTT.

The chain employs TRBV5-1 and TRBJ1-4; 8 bases match TRBD1. V was pared by 4 bases and J by 5 bases, with 4 bases of the junction left unmatched. CDR1 and CDR2 from the germline V gene are SGHRS and YFSETQ. CDR3 length: 14 amino acids. In DNA form, the CDR3 reads TGCGCCAGCAGCCAGGACAGGGCAAATGAAAAACTGTTTTTT. It codes for CASSQDRANEKLFF. Variable domain in full (rest from reference TRBV5-1 and TRBJ1-4): KAGVTQTPRYLIKTRGQQVTLSCSPISGHRSVSWYQQTPGQGLQFLFEYFSETQRNKGNFPGRFSGRQFSNSRSEMNVSTLELGDSALYLCASSQDRANEKLFFGSGTQLSVL.

The genes are TRBV2 and TRBJ2-5, with 9 nucleotides matching TRBD2. The V gene's germline CDR1 is SNHLY and CDR2 FYNNEI. Trimming cost V 3 bases and J 4 bases; bases outside gene matches: 6. The CDR3 consists of 15 residues. The CDR3 DNA reads as TGTGCCAGCAGTGACGAGGGACTAGCAGGAGAGACCCAGTACTTC. Protein: CASSDEGLAGETQYF.

The rearrangement links TRBV7-2 to TRBJ2-1; a weak D match, TRBD1 (5 bases). V was clipped by 5 bases and J by 0 bases, with 11 bases between them. Looked up from germline, CDR1 is SGHTA and CDR2 is FQGNSA. This CDR3 comprises 15 residues. DNA for the CDR3: TGTGCCAGCAGCCCCAGGGATCTCTCCTACAATGAGCAGTTCTTC. Protein product: CASSPRDLSYNEQFF.